The 6 T cell receptor beta chains reported below all come from one sample, sequenced in a study of T cells in tuberculosis. Sorting used thawed, overnight-rested PBMC stained with anti-CD3, a viability dye and GMM-loaded CD1B tetramer. The lipid loaded on the CD1B tetramers was C32 glucose monomycolate from Rhodococcus equi. Only in-frame clones appear in the TCRdb table, and some are missing; sequencing was by immunoSEQ multiplex PCR. The sample has around 60,000 clones, roughly 79% seen once. Sequencing input: CD1b-GMM tetramer-negative cells sorted from PBMCs. The receptors were gathered from an adult woman with latent tuberculosis.

This chain joins TRBV28 and TRBJ1-1; D is perhaps TRBD1 (6 bases). Between the trimmed V and J ends, which lost 8 bases and 7 bases, there was a span of 14 bases. Per germline, CDR1 MDHEN and CDR2 SYDVKM. The CDR3 is made up of 12 amino acids. CDR3 residues: CASCARRGEAFF. CDR3 nucleotide sequence: TGTGCCAGCTGTGCCCGCAGGGGTGAAGCTTTCTTT.

V is TRBV4-3 and J is TRBJ2-5; TRBD2 aligns across 9 bases. The junction had 4 bases not matched to a gene; V was cut back by 3 bases and J by 5 bases. From germline, CDR1 is LGHNA and CDR2 YSLEER. CDR3 length equals 14 residues. The CDR3 DNA sequence: TGCGCCAGCAGCCAGGTTAGCGGGAGCGAGACCCAGTACTTC. As protein: CASSQVSGSETQYF.

This clone was seen once. This chain joins TRBV27 and TRBJ2-2, with 9 nucleotides matching TRBD2. The CDR3 runs to 17 residues. Germline loops: CDR1 MNHEY, CDR2 SMNVEV (reference sequence). The V gene end was trimmed by 1 base and the J gene end by 2 bases; junction bases not matched to a gene: 5. The CDR3 loop is CASSLWRGGRNTGELFF. CDR3 DNA sequence: TGTGCCAGCAGTTTATGGCGGGGGGGCCGTAACACCGGGGAGCTGTTTTTT.

This clone occurred once. V is TRBV6-5 and J is TRBJ2-5; 11 bases line up with TRBD1. Germline V gene sequence: CDR1 MNHEY, CDR2 SVGAGI. V lost 5 bases, J lost 11 bases, and 10 bases stayed unmatched. The CDR3 extends over 14 amino acids. The CDR3 DNA reads as TGTGCCAGCAGTCCCGGACAGGGGGCCCCAGAGCAGTACTTC. Protein product: CASSPGQGAPEQYF.

The DNA of the CDR3 is TGTGCCAGCAGTGTTTCTGGACAGGGAAAGAGGTACGAGCAGTACTTC. It translates to CASSVSGQGKRYEQYF. The rearrangement joins TRBV6-1 to TRBJ2-7; 8 nucleotides agree with TRBD1. This CDR3 comprises 16 residues. Trimming removed 4 bases from V and 4 bases from J; junction bases left unmatched: 12. Per the germline V gene, CDR1 is MNHNS and CDR2 is SASEGT.

This chain joins TRBV18 and TRBJ1-1, with D hard to call. This CDR3 spans 12 amino acids. Deletions cut 2 bases from V and 11 bases from J, with 12 bases between. CDR1 KGHSH and CDR2 LQKENI come from the germline V gene. The CDR3 loop reads CASSPDPGGAFF. Here the CDR3 DNA reads TGTGCCAGCTCACCAGACCCGGGTGGGGCTTTCTTT.